This T cell receptor beta chain was sequenced in a study of cytomegalovirus exposure and HLA in healthy donors. The CDR3 runs 16 residues. Trimming pared 2 bases from V and 0 bases from J, leaving 11 bases between. Germline values: CDR1 LNHNV, CDR2 YYDKDF (reference sequence). The study ran its PCR with 60 Vbeta and 13 Jbeta primers. Measured with immunoSEQ multiplex PCR; TCRdb has only the in-frame clones, and not every one. This sample has roughly 140,000 clones; roughly 80% occur once, and the top ten carry approximately 6%. A few counts support this clone. Its specificity is unknown. At the time of sampling, donors were nominally healthy, though unrecorded immune exposures were likely. Study conclusions and caveats: According to the study, roughly 160 TCR beta chains were cytomegalovirus-associated. Most of the CMV-associated TCR beta chains (in a later analysis) appeared to be HLA-restricted. In an earlier analysis, most TCR beta V segments were productive about 87% or about 30% of the time.

V and J are TRBV15 and TRBJ1-3; tentatively, D is TRBD1 (5 bases). Source material: PBMCs. The receptor comes from a man aged 25 to 40 in good health and CMV-seropositive. The CDR3 nucleotides are TGTGCCACCAGCAGAAGGGACTCTCTCTCTGGAAACACCATATATTTT. It translates to CATSRRDSLSGNTIYF.